This T cell receptor (beta chain) was sequenced for a study of T cells in Graves' hyperthyroidism and ophthalmopathy. Germline V gene sequence: CDR1 MGHRA, CDR2 YSYEKL. The CDR3 length is 14 residues. Trimming stripped 4 bases from V and 3 bases from J, with 12 bases between. From RNA transcripts, TCR beta CDR3 regions were amplified. Using the HTBI primer set, a first-round RT-PCR was run on the TCR CDR3. MiXCR was run by TCRdb on the multiplex PCR reads, yielding one entry per CDR3 protein. This sample has approximately 720,000 distinct CDR3 sequences, with around 20% found just once. In this sample, this clonotype turned up once.

This sequence originates from a woman in her forties or fifties with Graves' hyperthyroidism that later progressed to Graves' ophthalmopathy. Sequenced sample: blood. The gene calls are TRBV4-1 and TRBJ1-2; a weak D match, TRBD1 (6 bases). The CDR3 spells CASSREGDYYGYTF. The CDR3 DNA reads TGCGCCAGCAGCCGGGAGGGGGACTACTATGGCTACACCTTC.